Listed below are T cell receptor beta chains from one sample, sequenced in a study of identical twins. Each CDR3 protein is one row after TCRdb ran MiXCR on the 5' RACE reads. This table holds 700,000 or so distinct CDR3 sequences, around 8.6% found once. These data also formed part of another study, on yellow fever vaccine responses in identical twins.

The source material was PBMCs. Source of these receptors: a young woman in good health. CDR3s include the opening cysteine and the closing phenylalanine or tryptophan.

v_gene	j_gene	CDR3aa
TRBV12-3/TRBV12-4	TRBJ2-1	CASSFMRLEQFF
TRBV2	TRBJ2-7	CASSELTGYEQYF
TRBV7-2	TRBJ2-2	CASSLYGAGELFF
TRBV27	TRBJ2-1	CASSLGLARVYNEQFF
TRBV20-1	TRBJ2-7	CSAKTGMGEQYF
TRBV10-1	TRBJ1-1	CASTTGEGTEAFF
TRBV3-1	TRBJ2-7	CASSQENPGLAVYEQYF
TRBV9	TRBJ2-7	CASSVETGHGDEQYF
TRBV29-1	TRBJ2-1	CSVVVASYNEQFF
TRBV28	TRBJ2-4	CATTSPHLAKNIQYF
TRBV10-3	TRBJ2-3	CAIRGGETDTQYF
TRBV5-5	TRBJ2-5	CASSLGALETQYF
TRBV12-3/TRBV12-4	TRBJ2-1	CASSAAGSYNEQFF
TRBV20-1	TRBJ2-1	CSATQSSANYNEQFF
TRBV7-6	TRBJ2-2	CASSSSGGNTGELFF
TRBV28	TRBJ2-7	CASSKRTGEQYF
TRBV13	TRBJ2-2	CASSLAPQSGELFF
TRBV18	TRBJ2-1	CASSPPGASGAYNEQFF
TRBV18	TRBJ1-5	CASSLPGEPQHF
TRBV4-1	TRBJ1-1	CASRATGSAEAFF
TRBV7-9	TRBJ2-1	CASSRVVLRGEQFF
TRBV12-3/TRBV12-4	TRBJ2-4	CASAGLAGNKNIQYF
TRBV6-6	TRBJ1-5	CASRREGQPQHF
TRBV10-3	TRBJ2-4	CAISERTQGAPKNIQYF
TRBV20-1	TRBJ2-3	CSARVPQTRTDTQYF
TRBV6-2/TRBV6-3	TRBJ2-5	CASAAGDRGRVETQYF
TRBV12-3/TRBV12-4	TRBJ2-2	CASSLSATGELFF
TRBV12-3/TRBV12-4	TRBJ1-5	CARQIRGTTLNQPQHF
TRBV18	TRBJ2-5	CASSLFRSGQETQYF
TRBV7-6	TRBJ2-7	CAIEGIGSYEQYF
TRBV4-1	TRBJ2-3	CASSQRGLGTQYF
TRBV7-2	TRBJ2-7	CASSSNWGENPYEQYF
TRBV10-2	TRBJ2-1	CASSEPGLAGGPRNEQFF
TRBV28	TRBJ2-7	CASSFGAFYEQYF
TRBV4-1	TRBJ1-4	CASSQVYGKLFF
TRBV27	TRBJ1-1	CASSLWAENTEAFF